These 21 T cell receptor beta chains were all obtained from the same sample, sequenced in a study of cytomegalovirus exposure and HLA in healthy donors. It was with 60 Vbeta and 13 Jbeta primers that the PCR ran. The data were produced by immunoSEQ multiplex PCR, yet TCRdb's version contains in-frame clones alone and is incomplete. This sample lists 87,000 or so clones; its ten largest clones have 15%. The source material was PBMCs. Every receptor here comes from a man aged 45-60 years in good health and CMV-seropositive.

On this clone itself: The identical CDR3 is also encoded by other nucleotide sequences in the sample. The V and J genes are TRBV28 and TRBJ1-1; 8 nucleotides match TRBD1. With V trimmed by 4 bases and J by 4 bases, 5 bases remained unmatched. The CDR3 sequence is 14 residues long. Looked up from germline, CDR1 is MDHEN and CDR2 is SYDVKM. CDR3 region: CASSSGGGSTEAFF. The CDR3 DNA reads as TGTGCCAGCAGTTCAGGGGGCGGGAGCACTGAAGCTTTCTTT.

The rearrangement joins TRBV28 to TRBJ2-4; TRBD2 matches at 9 bases. The CDR3 length is 16 residues. From germline, CDR1 is MDHEN and CDR2 SYDVKM. Germline trimming cut 7 bases from V and 7 bases from J; bases unmatched to any gene: 14. In nucleotides, the CDR3 is TGTGCCAGCACCCCGGGGGGAGCGGGAGGTTGGAACATTCAGTACTTC. Amino acids: CASTPGGAGGWNIQYF.

The chain employs TRBV5-6 and TRBJ2-7; possibly TRBD1 for D (6 bases). V shed 0 bases and J shed 3 bases, with 16 bases lying between them. The CDR3 extends over 16 amino acids. Per the germline V gene, CDR1 is SGHDT and CDR2 is YYEEEE. The CDR3 is CASSLVPGGARYEQYV. In nucleotides, the CDR3 is TGTGCCAGCAGCTTGGTTCCTGGGGGCGCTCGCTACGAGCAGTACGTC.

V gene TRBV6-5 combines with J gene TRBJ2-1; D is undetermined. Trimming cost V 3 bases and J 3 bases, with 9 bases left between them. Germline CDR1 and CDR2: MNHEY and SVGAGI. CDR3 size: 14 residues. This chain's CDR3 is CASSYTSGYNEQFF. CDR3 nucleotides: TGTGCCAGCAGTTATACCTCGGGCTACAATGAGCAGTTCTTC.

V and J are TRBV19 and TRBJ2-7, with 11 nucleotides matching TRBD2. The length of the CDR3 is 16 residues. The V segment lost 3 bases and the J segment 5 bases; nucleotides outside the gene matches: 9. Germline CDR1 is LNHDA and CDR2 is SQIVND (reference sequence). The CDR3 nucleotides are TGTGCCAGTAGTATCCTGGCGACTAGCGGGATCAACGAGCAGTACTTC. This sequence encodes CASSILATSGINEQYF.

V gene TRBV29-1 combines with J gene TRBJ2-1, with a tentative D call TRBD2 (8 bases). The CDR3 covers 15 residues. Between the trimmed V and J ends, which lost 7 bases and 2 bases, there was a span of 18 bases. Looked up from germline, CDR1 is SQVTM and CDR2 is ANQGSEA. CDR3 sequence (DNA): TGCAGCGCCTACAGGGGACTAGTTACCTACAATGAGCAGTTCTTC. It is translated as CSAYRGLVTYNEQFF.

V gene TRBV5-6 combines with J gene TRBJ1-2; maybe TRBD1 (6 bases). Germline loops: CDR1 SGHDT, CDR2 YYEEEE. V shed 2 bases and J shed 5 bases, with 16 bases lying between them. The CDR3 loop spans 15 amino acids. Here the CDR3 DNA reads TGTGCCAGCAGCTTCGGACCGAAAAGGGGGTATGGCTACACCTTC. Its translation: CASSFGPKRGYGYTF.

The chain has TRBV6-6 and TRBJ1-1; 9 nucleotides align to TRBD1. The V gene's germline CDR1 is MNHNY and CDR2 SVGAGI (reference sequence). Trimming took 1 base from V and 4 from J; bases not matched to a gene: 7. CDR3 length: 16 amino acids. CDR3 coding DNA: TGTGCCAGCAGTTACTTGCTGGGGACAGGGCCCACTGAAGCTTTCTTT. As protein: CASSYLLGTGPTEAFF.

V and J are TRBV18 and TRBJ1-1, with D maybe TRBD1 (6 bases). This CDR3 is 16 amino acids long. The V and J ends lost 5 bases and 5 bases respectively, with 21 bases between them. Germline lookup yields CDR1 KGHSH and CDR2 LQKENI. The CDR3 nucleotides are TGTGCCAGCTCATACCAGGGGCAGGCAGGGAGTACTGAAGCTTTCTTT. It codes for CASSYQGQAGSTEAFF.

The chain links TRBV9 to TRBJ2-5; D might be TRBD2 (6 bases). Germline CDR1 SGDLS, CDR2 YYNGEE. The CDR3 contains 17 residues. The V and J ends lost 0 bases and 7 bases respectively, with 22 bases between them. CDR3 in DNA: TGTGCCAGCAGCGTAGGGGGCACTAGCCAGCCGGAGGGGACCCAGTACTTC. This encodes CASSVGGTSQPEGTQYF.

The chain links TRBV6-1 to TRBJ1-1; 11 nucleotides agree with TRBD1. J lost 2 bases, V lost 3 bases, and 5 bases had no gene match. CDR1 and CDR2 (germline): MNHNS, SASEGT. The CDR3 contains 16 residues. The CDR3, as DNA: TGTGCCAGCAGTGATGCCGGGACAGGGGGAAACACTGAAGCTTTCTTT. This gives the protein CASSDAGTGGNTEAFF.

V and J are TRBV5-1 and TRBJ1-1, with D possibly matching TRBD1 (6 bases). V gave up 2 bases and J gave up 4 bases, with 15 bases separating them. Germline lookup yields CDR1 SGHRS and CDR2 YFSETQ. The CDR3 has 15 amino acids. DNA for the CDR3: TGCGCCAGCAGCTTCGGGGGGGCCAAAGTCACTGAAGCTTTCTTT. It specifies CASSFGGAKVTEAFF.

V is TRBV7-2 and J is TRBJ2-5; no definite D call. Trimming removed 1 base from V and 0 bases from J, with 6 bases in between. The V gene's germline CDR1 is SGHTA and CDR2 FQGNSA. The CDR3 has 14 residues. DNA for the CDR3: TGTGCCAGCAGCTTAGGGCCGTACCAAGAGACCCAGTACTTC. It yields the protein CASSLGPYQETQYF.

The chain links TRBV30 to TRBJ1-4; D is uncertain. The CDR3 covers 12 residues. Germline lookup yields CDR1 GTSNPN and CDR2 SVGIG (reference sequence). V was trimmed by 2 bases and J by 8 bases, leaving 9 bases between them. The CDR3 DNA sequence: TGTGCCTGGAGTAACAGTCTCGAAAAACTGTTTTTT. Translated: CAWSNSLEKLFF.

This chain uses TRBV30 with TRBJ2-2, with 10 nucleotides matching TRBD2. Trimming removed 4 bases from V and 4 bases from J; junction bases left unmatched: 9. CDR1 and CDR2 (germline): GTSNPN, SVGIG (reference sequence). The CDR3 has 16 residues. The CDR3 nucleotides read TGTGCCTGGAAGCGGGAGGGCCTCAGCGGCACCGGGGAGCTGTTTTTT. Translating it yields CAWKREGLSGTGELFF.

This chain connects TRBV29-1 to TRBJ1-1, with 7 bases aligning to TRBD1. CDR1 is SQVTM, CDR2 ANQGSEA, per germline. V trimming: 3 bases; J trimming: 11 bases; junction bases outside the gene matches: 9. This CDR3 has 12 residues. The DNA of the CDR3 is TGCAGCGTTGATGTGACAGGGTCCTCTGCTTTCTTT. Amino acids: CSVDVTGSSAFF.

The V gene is TRBV30, the J gene TRBJ1-4; D might be TRBD1 (6 bases). CDR3 length: 14 residues. Trimming pared 1 base from V and 8 bases from J, leaving 14 bases between. Germline lookup yields CDR1 GTSNPN and CDR2 SVGIG (reference sequence). CDR3 residues: CAWSDSRGREKLFF. The CDR3 DNA follows: TGTGCCTGGAGTGATTCGCGGGGGCGGGAAAAACTGTTTTTT.

The genes are TRBV5-6 and TRBJ1-2; 10 bases agree with TRBD1. Germline V CDR1 and CDR2: SGHDT, YYEEEE. The length of the CDR3 is 16 residues. J was trimmed by 3 bases and V by 0 bases; bases with no gene match: 5. Here the CDR3 DNA reads TGTGCCAGCAGCTTGGGTCGGACAGGGGGGGACTATGGCTACACCTTC. Translation gives CASSLGRTGGDYGYTF.

This chain links TRBV9 with TRBJ1-2; perhaps TRBD1 as D (5 bases). This CDR3 has 20 residues. V was clipped by 0 bases and J by 2 bases, with 26 bases between them. CDR1 is SGDLS and CDR2 is YYNGEE in the germline V gene. The CDR3: CASSVAAWGGSDVWNYGYTF. CDR3 sequence (DNA): TGTGCCAGCAGCGTAGCGGCTTGGGGGGGGTCCGATGTTTGGAACTATGGCTACACCTTC.

The chain is built from TRBV19 and TRBJ1-2, with a weak D call TRBD1 (6 bases). The germline V gene has CDR1 LNHDA and CDR2 SQIVND (reference sequence). V was clipped by 5 bases and J by 3 bases, with 19 bases between them. The CDR3 length is 16 residues. The CDR3 nucleotides are TGTGCCAGTAGTCCAACCGGGGGGGGCGCAGACTATGGCTACACCTTC. Amino acid sequence: CASSPTGGGADYGYTF.

The chain uses TRBV4-2 and TRBJ2-2; 13 positions agree with TRBD2. The CDR3 runs to 15 residues. Trimming removed 3 bases from V and 6 bases from J; junction bases left unmatched: 1. Germline V gene lookup returns CDR1 LGHNA and CDR2 YNFKEQ. CDR3 sequence reads: CASSQGLAGPGELFF. CDR3 bases: TGTGCCAGCAGCCAGGGACTAGCGGGACCCGGGGAGCTGTTTTTT.